This T cell receptor (beta chain) is drawn from a study of shared clonotypes between healthy human individuals. The study, taken as a whole, reports: Sorted-subset samples were not fully sequenced, rarefaction indicated.

The CDR3 covers 17 residues. CDR1 and CDR2 from the germline V gene are SGHRS and YFSETQ. The J segment lost 7 bases and the V segment lost 0 bases, leaving 8 bases of the junction unmatched. The naive CD8 subset, CD45RO-negative cells positively selected for CCR7, excluded terminally differentiated effector memory CD45RA+ cells. Sequenced by immunoSEQ multiplex PCR; TCRdb stores in-frame clones only, minus some. The table has about 2.1 million clones, around 93% seen once. Concerning this clone: Its antigen is not known.

Sequenced input: naive CD8+ T cells from PBMCs. The rearrangement links TRBV5-1 to TRBJ2-1; TRBD2 matches 12 bases. The TCR comes from a man between 18 and 29 years old in good health. Some clones in this sample may be carry-over from other donors' samples. The CDR3 bases are TGCGCCAGCAGCTTGGTTAGCCTAGCGGGAGGGAATAATGAGCAGTTCTTC. It is translated as CASSLVSLAGGNNEQFF.